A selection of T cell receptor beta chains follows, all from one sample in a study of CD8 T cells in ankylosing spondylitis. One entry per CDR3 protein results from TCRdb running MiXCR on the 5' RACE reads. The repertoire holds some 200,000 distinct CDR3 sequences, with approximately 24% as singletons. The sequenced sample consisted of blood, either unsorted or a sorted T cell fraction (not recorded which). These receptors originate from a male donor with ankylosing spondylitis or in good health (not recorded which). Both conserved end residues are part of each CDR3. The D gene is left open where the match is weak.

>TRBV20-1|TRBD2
CSALGGSMTETQYF
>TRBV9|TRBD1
CASSVTGTASEQYF
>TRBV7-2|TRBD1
CASSPGQGRTEAFF
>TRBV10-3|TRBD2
CANGLAGGDTQYF
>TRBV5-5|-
CASSLGPSPLGQFF
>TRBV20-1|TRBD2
CSARDANSGRTYNEQFF
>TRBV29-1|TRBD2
CSSQVAGEETQYF
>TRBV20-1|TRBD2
CSAPVSGRARVEQFF
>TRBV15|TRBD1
CATSSDRAANEKLFF
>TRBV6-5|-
CASSYPGAKDSPLHF
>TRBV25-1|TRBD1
CASSGTGLDNEQFF
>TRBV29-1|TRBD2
CRDVAGGPHEQYF
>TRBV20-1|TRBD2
CSARDPGTSRMFEQFF
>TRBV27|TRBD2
CASSLRPPSGSGNEQFF
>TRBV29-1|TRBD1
CSVVSTGSGYGYTF
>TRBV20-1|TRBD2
CSARSSGSTGELFF
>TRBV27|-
CASSLSSGGSRVRPEQFF
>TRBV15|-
CATSRDRWGTDTQYF
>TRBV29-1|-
CSAHTGTSIGEQYF
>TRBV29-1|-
CSVGGQYEQYF
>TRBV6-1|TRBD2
CASSGLAGARLFF
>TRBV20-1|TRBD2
CSASSGRATEQFF
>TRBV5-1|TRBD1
CASSLSGQGAYEQYF
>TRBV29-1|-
CSVEDRSQGGREQYF
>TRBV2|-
CASNLGGVAYNEQFF
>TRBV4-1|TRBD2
CASSQASSGRAYEQYF